This passage covers 29 T cell receptor beta chains from one sample sequenced in a study of blood T cell repertoires in COVID-19. Method: immunoSEQ multiplex PCR; TCRdb's copy keeps in-frame clones and lacks some. The table includes over 200,000 clones, 83% detected once. Sequencing was done on a sample of peripheral blood. These receptors originate from a woman aged 30 to 39 with COVID-19, enrolled during active disease.

The J gene is TRBJ1-3, the V gene TRBV29-1; 7 positions match TRBD1. From germline, CDR1 is SQVTM and CDR2 ANQGSEA. The ends lost 7 bases at V and 1 base at J; junction bases unmatched: 10. The CDR3 is made up of 15 amino acids. The CDR3 DNA reads as TGCAGCGCTAATGAAGGGGGCTCATCTGGAAACACCATATATTTT. Its translation is CSANEGGSSGNTIYF.

The V call is TRBV18, the J call TRBJ2-7, with 11 bases matching TRBD1. V lost 3 bases, J lost 7 bases, and 8 bases stayed unmatched. CDR3 size: 15 residues. The germline CDR1 and CDR2 sequences are KGHSH and LQKENI. The CDR3, as DNA: TGTGCCAGCTCACCTGCAGGACAGGGGGCTTCAGAGCAGTACTTC. This sequence encodes CASSPAGQGASEQYF.

This clone was observed a few times. This rearrangement joins TRBV4-3 to TRBJ1-2, with D tentatively TRBD1 (5 bases). Trimming took 0 bases from V and 4 from J, leaving 15 bases between them. The CDR3 covers 16 residues. CDR1 and CDR2 (germline): LGHNA, YSLEER. Here the CDR3 reads CASSQDVTGEGYGYTF. The CDR3 nucleotides read TGCGCCAGCAGCCAAGATGTCACGGGGGAGGGCTATGGCTACACCTTC.

A single count supports this clone. The chain combines TRBV18 with TRBJ1-3; 7 bases match TRBD1. J gave up 4 bases and V 3 bases, and 3 bases lay outside the gene matches. The CDR3 is made up of 14 amino acids. CDR1 and CDR2 from the germline V gene are KGHSH and LQKENI. As DNA, the CDR3 is TGTGCCAGCTCACCGCAGGGGGACGGAAACACCATATATTTT. This translates into CASSPQGDGNTIYF.

The chain links TRBV11-1 to TRBJ2-7; a possible D gene is TRBD2 (6 bases). The CDR3 runs to 15 residues. Germline-derived CDR1 and CDR2 are SGHAT and FQDESV (reference sequence). Trimming pared 6 bases from V and 3 bases from J, leaving 18 bases between. CDR3 protein: CASSRTGLSNYEQYF. The CDR3 nucleotides are TGTGCCAGCAGTCGGACGGGACTCTCCAACTACGAGCAGTACTTC.

The chain joins TRBV2 to TRBJ1-1; D unresolved. The CDR3 extends over 13 amino acids. Germline V gives CDR1 SNHLY, CDR2 FYNNEI. V lost 7 bases to trimming and J lost 3 bases, with 12 bases between them. CDR3 DNA sequence: TGTGCCAGCACCGAGAGGATTGACACTGAAGCTTTCTTT. It translates to CASTERIDTEAFF.

The chain is built from TRBV27 and TRBJ2-3; a possible D gene is TRBD2 (6 bases). In germline, CDR1 is MNHEY, CDR2 SMNVEV (reference sequence). CDR3 size: 16 residues. Trimming stripped 4 bases from V and 4 bases from J, with 18 bases between. CDR3 in amino acids: CASSSLLARGPDTQYF. CDR3 nucleotide sequence: TGTGCCAGCAGTTCCCTACTAGCCCGAGGGCCAGATACGCAGTATTTT.

The CDR3 DNA reads TGCGCCAGCAGCCAAGGAATAGCGGGGGTCACTGAAGCTTTCTTT. It codes for CASSQGIAGVTEAFF. The J gene is TRBJ1-1, the V gene TRBV4-3, with a weak D call TRBD1 (5 bases). Germline CDR1 LGHNA, CDR2 YSLEER. V was trimmed by 1 base and J by 4 bases, leaving 13 bases between them. The CDR3 runs 15 residues.

This clone was counted only a few times. The sample holds other DNA sequences that translate to the same CDR3. The chain joins TRBV6-2 or TRBV6-3 to TRBJ2-7; 10 bases agree with TRBD1. The CDR3 runs 14 residues. The junction had 4 bases not matched to a gene; V was cut back by 4 bases and J by 4 bases. CDR1 and CDR2 from the germline V gene are MNHEY and SVGEGT. CDR3 DNA sequence: TGTGCCAGCAGTTGGACAGGGGGAGGTTACGAGCAGTACTTC. It translates to CASSWTGGGYEQYF.

This rearrangement joins TRBV4-1 to TRBJ2-3, with TRBD2 matching over 8 bases. The CDR3 has 18 residues. Per germline, CDR1 MGHRA and CDR2 YSYEKL. V gave up 0 bases and J gave up 2 bases; unmatched junction bases: 10. The CDR3 loop is CASSQDHTQRGFTDTQYF. The CDR3 DNA reads as TGCGCCAGCAGCCAAGATCACACCCAGCGGGGGTTCACAGATACGCAGTATTTT.

The chain uses TRBV12-5 and TRBJ2-7, with 9 bases that match TRBD1. Germline V gene sequence: CDR1 LGHNT, CDR2 FRNRAP. The CDR3 has 16 amino acids. Trimming cost V 6 bases and J 1 base; bases outside gene matches: 10. The CDR3 sequence: CASGQDHRGPSYEQYF. Here the CDR3 DNA reads TGTGCTAGTGGCCAAGACCACAGGGGGCCATCCTACGAGCAGTACTTC. Variable domain in full (rest from reference TRBV12-5 and TRBJ2-7): DARVTQTPRHKVTEMGQEVTMRCQPILGHNTVFWYRQTMMQGLELLAYFRNRAPLDDSGMPKDRFSAEMPDATLATLKIQPSEPRDSAVYFCASGQDHRGPSYEQYFGPGTRLTVT.

This clone was seen just once. The chain uses TRBV7-2 and TRBJ2-3; TRBD2 matches at 8 bases. The CDR3 sequence is 16 residues long. V dropped 5 bases and J dropped 4; count of bases not matched to a gene: 11. Per the germline V gene, CDR1 is SGHTA and CDR2 is FQGNSA. This CDR3 is CASSRRRAGVPDTQYF. CDR3 coding DNA: TGTGCCAGCAGCCGGCGACGAGCGGGGGTCCCAGATACGCAGTATTTT.

This rearrangement joins TRBV30 to TRBJ2-5; TRBD2 agrees at 11 bases. Germline V gives CDR1 GTSNPN, CDR2 SVGIG (reference sequence). J gave up 6 bases and V 0 bases, and 9 bases lay outside the gene matches. This CDR3 is 16 amino acids long. The CDR3 nucleotides are TGTGCCTGGAGTGTACAGATCCTAGCGGGGGGACAGACCCAGTACTTC. It is translated as CAWSVQILAGGQTQYF. The full variable domain, rest sourced from reference TRBV30 and TRBJ2-5, is SQTIHQWPATLVQPVGSPLSLECTVEGTSNPNLYWYRQAAGRGLQLLFYSVGIGQISSEVPQNLSASRPQDRQFILSSKKLLLSDSGFYLCAWSVQILAGGQTQYFGPGTRLLVL.

This clone is a singleton in its sample. The chain carries TRBV9 and TRBJ2-7, with a tentative D call TRBD2 (6 bases). The CDR3 totals 13 residues. Germline CDR1 reads SGDLS; CDR2 reads YYNGEE. V was trimmed by 3 bases and J by 0 bases, leaving 7 bases between them. The CDR3 protein is CASSAGGSYEQYF. CDR3 in DNA: TGTGCCAGCAGCGCCGGGGGCTCCTACGAGCAGTACTTC.

V and J are TRBV7-9 and TRBJ2-2; D is ambiguous. This CDR3 is 12 amino acids long. V was cut by 7 bases and J by 8 bases, with 11 bases left in between. Germline assignment: CDR1 SEHNR and CDR2 FQNEAQ (reference sequence). CDR3: CASTLYEGELFF. The CDR3 DNA reads TGTGCCAGCACCCTCTATGAGGGGGAGCTGTTTTTT.

The chain links TRBV15 to TRBJ2-3; TRBD2 matches at 10 bases. Germline values: CDR1 LNHNV, CDR2 YYDKDF (reference sequence). J lost 7 bases, V lost 2 bases, and 6 bases had no gene match. This CDR3 has 15 amino acids. CDR3 nucleotide sequence: TGTGCCACCAGCAGAATAGCGGGGGGACAAAATACGCAGTATTTT. Residues: CATSRIAGGQNTQYF.

This rearrangement joins TRBV18 to TRBJ2-5, with 9 nucleotides matching TRBD2. The germline V gene has CDR1 KGHSH and CDR2 LQKENI. This CDR3 has 18 residues. V gave up 3 bases and J gave up 5 bases; unmatched junction bases: 16. Here the CDR3 reads CASSPVPGGGLAPETQYF. Written as DNA, the CDR3 is TGTGCCAGCTCACCGGTACCCGGAGGGGGACTAGCCCCGGAGACCCAGTACTTC.

This chain connects TRBV5-5 to TRBJ1-4; no clear D. The CDR3 contains 14 residues. Germline CDR1 is SGHKS and CDR2 is YYEKEE (reference sequence). V was clipped by 0 bases and J by 8 bases, with 11 bases between them. The CDR3 nucleotides read TGTGCCAGCAGCTTGGATCCTGTCTCGGAAAAACTGTTTTTT. Translation: CASSLDPVSEKLFF.

V and J are TRBV19 and TRBJ1-4, with no clear D. Trimming left V 5 bases short and J 4 bases short, with 8 bases between. This CDR3 comprises 13 residues. Germline lookup yields CDR1 LNHDA and CDR2 SQIVND (reference sequence). This CDR3 reads CASSGRSNEKLFF. DNA of the CDR3: TGTGCCAGTAGTGGCAGAAGTAATGAAAAACTGTTTTTT. The full variable domain, in which reference TRBV19 and TRBJ1-4 provide the parts outside the CDR3, is DGGITQSPKYLFRKEGQNVTLSCEQNLNHDAMYWYRQDPGQGLRLIYYSQIVNDFQKGDIAEGYSVSREKKESFPLTVTSAQKNPTAFYLCASSGRSNEKLFFGSGTQLSVL.

This clone was detected once. The V call is TRBV29-1, the J call TRBJ2-1; 10 bases fit TRBD2. The junction had 8 bases not matched to a gene; V was cut back by 1 base and J by 5 bases. Per germline, CDR1 SQVTM and CDR2 ANQGSEA. The CDR3 has 16 residues. The CDR3: CSVEAFGLAGDNEQFF. The CDR3 coding sequence is TGCAGCGTTGAAGCCTTTGGGCTAGCGGGGGACAATGAGCAGTTCTTC.

The V call is TRBV21-1, the J call TRBJ2-7; the table's D call TRBD2 went unverified against the DNA. TRBV21-1 is reported as a pseudogene. The CDR3 contains 15 residues. This CDR3 is CASSKGETSLHEQYF. CDR3 bases: TGTGCCAGCAGCAAAGGGGAAACTAGTCTCCACGAGCAGTACTTC.

The V and J genes are TRBV19 and TRBJ2-7; the match to TRBD2 covers 14 bases. V shed 5 bases, J shed 5 bases, and the junction held 8 bases outside the gene matches. The CDR3 sequence is 16 residues long. In germline, CDR1 is LNHDA, CDR2 SQIVND (reference sequence). CDR3 coding DNA: TGTGCCAGTAGTGCCCGACTAGCGGGAGGGAAGGACGAGCAGTACTTC. Protein sequence: CASSARLAGGKDEQYF.

The chain has TRBV24-1 and TRBJ2-3; a possible D gene is TRBD2 (6 bases). The CDR3 has 15 amino acids. Deletions cut 1 base from V and 4 bases from J, with 11 bases between. CDR1 is KGHDR, CDR2 SFDVKD, per germline. In DNA, the CDR3 is TGTGCCACCAGTGATTTTTCGGCTAGCGCAGATACGCAGTATTTT. This codes for CATSDFSASADTQYF.

The chain joins TRBV7-9 to TRBJ1-6; TRBD1 is a possible D gene (6 bases). CDR1 is SEHNR, CDR2 FQNEAQ, per germline (reference sequence). V was shortened by 4 bases and J by 7 bases, with 17 bases between the two germline ends. This CDR3 has 16 amino acids. CDR3 sequence (DNA): TGTGCCAGCAGCTGGGGTCCAGGGGTGTCCAATTCACCCCTCCACTTT. Its protein product is CASSWGPGVSNSPLHF.

The chain recombines TRBV11-2 with TRBJ2-2; D possibly corresponds to TRBD2 (7 bases). The germline CDR1 and CDR2 sequences are SGHAT and FQNNGV. The V end was cut by 1 base, the J end by 4 bases, with 16 bases between. This CDR3 has 17 residues. The CDR3 bases are TGTGCCAGCAGCTTAGCTAGGGCGGGGGCCCGCACCGGGGAGCTGTTTTTT. This sequence encodes CASSLARAGARTGELFF.

This chain joins TRBV3-1 (or the pseudogene TRBV3-2) and TRBJ2-1; 11 nucleotides agree with TRBD2. This CDR3 is built from 16 residues. The V and J ends lost 0 bases and 3 bases, in that order; junction bases with no gene match: 1. CDR1 LGHDT and CDR2 YNNKEL come from the germline V gene (reference sequence). The CDR3 region is CASSQDGTSGYNEQFF. DNA for the CDR3: TGTGCCAGCAGCCAAGACGGGACTAGCGGCTACAATGAGCAGTTCTTC.

This clone has only a few counts. The chain links TRBV27 to TRBJ1-5, with D maybe TRBD1 (6 bases). Between the trimmed V and J ends, which lost 7 bases and 6 bases, there was a span of 13 bases. The CDR3 covers 13 residues. Germline CDR1 and CDR2: MNHEY and SMNVEV (reference sequence). DNA of the CDR3: TGTGCCAGCAAGGCTTCAGGGGTTCAGCCCCAGCATTTT. Amino acid sequence: CASKASGVQPQHF.

The chain has TRBV19 and TRBJ1-1, with D unresolved. The CDR3 has 16 amino acids. Trimming removed 3 bases at V and 1 base at J, with 15 bases between. The germline V gene has CDR1 LNHDA and CDR2 SQIVND (reference sequence). CDR3 loop: CASSIPARAGNTEAFF. DNA of the CDR3: TGTGCCAGTAGTATCCCCGCGAGGGCCGGGAACACTGAAGCTTTCTTT.

The table lists this clone with a count of one. The CDR3 region has the DNA TGTGCCAGCAGTTATACGGGACAGGGATTGGAGACCCAGTACTTC. Its protein product is CASSYTGQGLETQYF. The gene calls are TRBV6-5 and TRBJ2-5; 9 bases match TRBD1. The V and J ends lost 3 bases and 5 bases, in that order; junction bases with no gene match: 7. This CDR3 spans 15 amino acids. The V gene's germline CDR1 is MNHEY and CDR2 SVGAGI.